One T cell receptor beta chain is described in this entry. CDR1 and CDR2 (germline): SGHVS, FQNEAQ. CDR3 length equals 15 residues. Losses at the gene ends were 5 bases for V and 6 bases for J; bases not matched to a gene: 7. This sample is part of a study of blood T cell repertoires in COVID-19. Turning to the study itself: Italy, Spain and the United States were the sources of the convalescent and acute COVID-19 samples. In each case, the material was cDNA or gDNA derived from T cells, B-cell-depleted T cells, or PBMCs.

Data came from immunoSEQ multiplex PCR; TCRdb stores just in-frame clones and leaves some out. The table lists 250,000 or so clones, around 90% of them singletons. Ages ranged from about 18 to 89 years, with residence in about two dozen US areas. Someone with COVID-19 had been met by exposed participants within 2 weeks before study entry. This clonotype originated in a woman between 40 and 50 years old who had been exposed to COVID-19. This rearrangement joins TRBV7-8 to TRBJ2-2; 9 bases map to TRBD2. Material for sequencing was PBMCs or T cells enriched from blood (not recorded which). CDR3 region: CASSNIAGDAGELFF. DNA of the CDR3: TGTGCCAGCAGCAATATAGCGGGAGACGCCGGGGAGCTGTTTTTT.